A single sample is the source of the 25 T cell receptor beta chains below, sequenced in a study of blood T cell repertoires in COVID-19. The table came from immunoSEQ multiplex PCR; TCRdb's copy has only in-frame clones and leaves some out. The sample lists about 130,000 clones, roughly three quarters seen once, with over 15% in the top ten. The sequencing sample was made of peripheral blood. These TCRs come from a man aged 80 or over with acute or convalescent COVID-19.

The chain has TRBV7-9 and TRBJ2-2, with 9 bases fitting TRBD1. Germline assignment: CDR1 SEHNR and CDR2 FQNEAQ (reference sequence). This CDR3 region has 16 residues. J gave up 6 bases and V 5 bases, and 10 bases lay outside the gene matches. The CDR3 sequence: CASSPRGTGQAGELFF. In DNA, the CDR3 is TGTGCCAGCAGCCCCAGGGGGACAGGGCAAGCCGGGGAGCTGTTTTTT.

The gene calls are TRBV7-9 and TRBJ2-5; 7 positions agree with TRBD2. Germline values: CDR1 SEHNR, CDR2 FQNEAQ (reference sequence). The V and J ends lost 1 base and 3 bases, in that order; junction bases with no gene match: 5. CDR3 length equals 15 residues. The CDR3 nucleotides are TGTGCCAGCAGCTTAGAGGGAGGGCGGGAAGAGACCCAGTACTTC. Its translation is CASSLEGGREETQYF.

This sequence joins TRBV29-1 and TRBJ2-3, with TRBD2 matching 11 bases. The CDR3 consists of 13 residues. CDR1 is SQVTM, CDR2 ANQGSEA, per germline. Germline trimming cut 6 bases from V and 2 bases from J; bases unmatched to any gene: 1. The CDR3 DNA follows: TGCAGCGTGACTAGCGGGACCACAGATACGCAGTATTTT. It is translated as CSVTSGTTDTQYF.

As DNA, the CDR3 is TGTGCCAGCAGCTTGGGACAGTCTGGCCAAGAGACCCAGTACTTC. Translating it yields CASSLGQSGQETQYF. V usage is TRBV5-8 and J usage is TRBJ2-5; D may be TRBD1 (5 bases). The CDR3 contains 15 residues. Trimming removed 0 bases at V and 1 base at J, with 10 bases between. From germline, CDR1 is SGHTS and CDR2 YDEGEE. Full variable domain (missing parts from reference TRBV5-8 and TRBJ2-5): EAGVTQSPTHLIKTRGQQATLRCSPISGHTSVYWYQQALGLGLQFLLWYDEGEERNRGNFPPRFSGRQFPNYSSELNVNALELEDSALYLCASSLGQSGQETQYFGPGTRLLVL.

V and J are TRBV9 and TRBJ2-3; maybe TRBD2 (5 bases). Germline CDR1 SGDLS, CDR2 YYNGEE. This CDR3 comprises 15 residues. V was pared by 3 bases and J by 1 base, with 12 bases between. CDR3: CASSARGQGTDTQYF. CDR3 bases: TGTGCCAGCAGCGCGAGAGGGCAGGGCACAGATACGCAGTATTTT.

The chain carries TRBV5-1 and TRBJ2-5, with 8 bases lining up with TRBD2. V gave up 4 bases and J gave up 5 bases; unmatched junction bases: 13. There are 16 residues in the CDR3. In germline, CDR1 is SGHRS, CDR2 YFSETQ. CDR3 DNA sequence: TGCGCCAGCAGCCACACGGCGGGGGGTGGTTGGGAGACCCAGTACTTC. Its protein product is CASSHTAGGGWETQYF.

This CDR3 is CASSQGGYGTSAFF. The CDR3 coding sequence is TGCGCCAGCAGCCAAGGGGGCTACGGGACATCGGCTTTCTTT. The chain has TRBV4-3 and TRBJ1-1, with D possibly being TRBD1 (6 bases). The CDR3 covers 14 residues. The V end lost 1 base, the J end lost 11 bases, and 17 bases lay between the germline ends. CDR1 and CDR2 from the germline V gene are LGHNA and YSLEER.

The J gene is TRBJ2-7, the V gene TRBV4-2, with 13 bases aligning to TRBD2. This CDR3 contains 16 residues. With V trimmed by 4 bases and J by 3 bases, 6 bases remained unmatched. Per the germline V gene, CDR1 is LGHNA and CDR2 is YNFKEQ. CDR3 sequence: CASSLGLAGAFYEQYF. The DNA for the CDR3 is TGTGCCAGCAGCCTAGGACTAGCGGGGGCCTTCTACGAGCAGTACTTC.

The gene calls are TRBV24-1 and TRBJ1-5; TRBD1 matches 9 bases. The CDR3 consists of 15 residues. Germline-derived CDR1 and CDR2 are KGHDR and SFDVKD. The V gene end was trimmed by 3 bases and the J gene end by 7 bases; junction bases not matched to a gene: 6. The CDR3 DNA follows: TGTGCCACCAGTGATGCCCGGACAGGGGTACAGCCCCAGCATTTT. It encodes CATSDARTGVQPQHF.

This clone was observed a few times. The chain links TRBV7-9 to TRBJ1-2, with D possibly being TRBD1 (5 bases). V lost 5 bases to trimming and J lost 6 bases, with 10 bases between them. Germline loops: CDR1 SEHNR, CDR2 FQNEAQ (reference sequence). The CDR3 length is 12 residues. In DNA, the CDR3 is TGTGCCAGCAGCGGCGGGGGACATGGCTACACCTTC. This translates into CASSGGGHGYTF.

This clone was detected ten times or more. The rearrangement links TRBV5-5 to TRBJ1-3; the D is unclear. V was pared by 2 bases and J by 0 bases, with 9 bases between. CDR3 size: 15 residues. From germline, CDR1 is SGHKS and CDR2 YYEKEE (reference sequence). CDR3 nucleotides: TGTGCCAGCAGCTTTGCAGGCGACTCTGGAAACACCATATATTTT. Translating it yields CASSFAGDSGNTIYF.

Only one count was recorded for this clone. The CDR3 is CASSLWGQGTDTQYF. In nucleotides, the CDR3 is TGCGCCAGCAGCTTGTGGGGACAGGGGACAGATACGCAGTATTTT. This chain connects TRBV5-1 to TRBJ2-3; 10 nucleotides align to TRBD1. The CDR3 consists of 15 residues. Germline CDR1 and CDR2: SGHRS and YFSETQ. The junction had 2 bases not matched to a gene; V was cut back by 1 base and J by 3 bases.

This clone was counted a few times. V is TRBV18 and J is TRBJ1-3, with 8 bases identical to TRBD1. CDR1 KGHSH and CDR2 LQKENI come from the germline V gene. Trimming took 3 bases from V and 3 from J; bases not matched to a gene: 10. The CDR3 totals 17 residues. This CDR3 is CASSPRRTGNGGNTIYF. The DNA for the CDR3 is TGTGCCAGCTCACCCCGACGGACAGGGAACGGTGGAAACACCATATATTTT.

The chain couples TRBV2 to TRBJ2-5; 7 bases align to TRBD1. Trimming removed 7 bases from V and 5 bases from J; junction bases left unmatched: 10. Germline loops: CDR1 SNHLY, CDR2 FYNNEI. The CDR3 is 14 amino acids. CDR3 amino acids: CASKNRQGRETQYF. The CDR3, as DNA: TGTGCCAGCAAGAATAGACAGGGTAGGGAGACCCAGTACTTC.

The V gene is TRBV5-6, the J gene TRBJ2-3; TRBD2 agrees at 7 bases. Germline CDR1 and CDR2: SGHDT and YYEEEE. This CDR3 is 15 amino acids long. The V and J ends lost 1 base and 4 bases, in that order; junction bases with no gene match: 6. CDR3 sequence reads: CASSLTGGKSDTQYF. DNA of the CDR3: TGTGCCAGCAGCTTGACGGGGGGAAAGTCAGATACGCAGTATTTT.

The chain carries TRBV7-2 and TRBJ2-1; unclear D gene. The V gene's germline CDR1 is SGHTA and CDR2 FQGNSA. The CDR3 runs to 14 residues. Trimming cost V 2 bases and J 7 bases, with 12 bases left between them. CDR3 coding DNA: TGTGCCAGCAGCTTACTAGGTCTGACTAATGAGCAGTTCTTC. As protein: CASSLLGLTNEQFF.

This chain uses TRBV9 with TRBJ2-2; 7 bases are shared with TRBD2. The CDR3 sequence is 15 residues long. Trimming at V came to 0 bases and at J to 5 bases, leaving 4 bases not matched to a gene. Germline V gene sequence: CDR1 SGDLS, CDR2 YYNGEE. CDR3 sequence (DNA): TGTGCCAGCAGCGTAGGTCTAGCGGTTACCGGGGAGCTGTTTTTT. It encodes CASSVGLAVTGELFF. The complete variable domain, with remaining parts taken from reference TRBV9 and TRBJ2-2, reads DSGVTQTPKHLITATGQRVTLRCSPRSGDLSVYWYQQSLDQGLQFLIQYYNGEERAKGNILERFSAQQFPDLHSELNLSSLELGDSALYFCASSVGLAVTGELFFGEGSRLTVL.

This clone was found once. V usage is TRBV6-5 and J usage is TRBJ2-1; 10 nucleotides match TRBD2. From germline, CDR1 is MNHEY and CDR2 SVGAGI. With 6 bases clipped from V and 3 bases from J, the junction kept 5 bases outside the gene matches. The CDR3 has 15 amino acids. The CDR3 reads CASRPSGGVYNEQFF. In DNA form, the CDR3 reads TGTGCCAGCAGGCCCAGCGGGGGGGTCTACAATGAGCAGTTCTTC.

The rearrangement uses TRBV5-1 and TRBJ2-3; D is possibly TRBD2 (6 bases). CDR3 size: 13 residues. Germline V gene sequence: CDR1 SGHRS, CDR2 YFSETQ. The V end was cut by 5 bases, the J end by 6 bases, with 13 bases between. The chain's CDR3 is CASSGDSLDTQYF. The CDR3 DNA reads TGCGCCAGCAGTGGGGACTCCCTCGATACGCAGTATTTT.

Only a few counts were recorded for this clone. The V gene is TRBV24-1, the J gene TRBJ2-1; the match to TRBD2 covers 10 bases. In germline, CDR1 is KGHDR, CDR2 SFDVKD. J gave up 0 bases and V 4 bases, and 5 bases lay outside the gene matches. This CDR3 region has 17 residues. Written as DNA, the CDR3 is TGTGCCACCAGTGACTCAATAGCGGGGGGCTCCTACAATGAGCAGTTCTTC. Its translation is CATSDSIAGGSYNEQFF.

J is TRBJ2-2 and V is TRBV28; 7 bases fit TRBD1. CDR1 and CDR2 (germline): MDHEN, SYDVKM. V was clipped by 2 bases and J by 6 bases; unmatched bases: 3. This CDR3 has 14 amino acids. As DNA, the CDR3 is TGTGCCAGCAGTTTAGGGCAGGGGGCCGGGGAGCTGTTTTTT. Protein product: CASSLGQGAGELFF.

There are a few counts of this clone. The rearrangement links TRBV2 to TRBJ2-7; 8 bases agree with TRBD2. V was pared by 7 bases and J by 6 bases, with 11 bases of the junction left unmatched. CDR3 length equals 14 residues. CDR1 SNHLY and CDR2 FYNNEI come from the germline V gene. The CDR3 nucleotides are TGTGCCAGCAACGCAGTAAGCGGGGGCACCGAGCAGTACTTC. It codes for CASNAVSGGTEQYF.

V usage is TRBV19 and J usage is TRBJ1-4, with a tentative D call TRBD1 (6 bases). CDR1 and CDR2 (germline): LNHDA, SQIVND (reference sequence). V was pared by 9 bases and J by 3 bases, with 11 bases between. This CDR3 comprises 13 residues. The CDR3 sequence: CASQGPPNEKLFF. CDR3 nucleotide sequence: TGTGCCAGCCAGGGGCCTCCTAATGAAAAACTGTTTTTT.

This rearrangement joins TRBV7-2 to TRBJ2-1; 16 bases match TRBD2. CDR3 length: 17 amino acids. Germline V gene sequence: CDR1 SGHTA, CDR2 FQGNSA. V lost 2 bases and J lost 7; bases outside the gene matches: 5. The CDR3 nucleotides read TGTGCCAGCAGCTTAAGGGGACTAGCGGGGGGGCTTAATGAGCAGTTCTTC. The encoded protein is CASSLRGLAGGLNEQFF. The full variable domain, its missing parts supplied by reference TRBV7-2 and TRBJ2-1, is GAGVSQSPSNKVTEKGKDVELRCDPISGHTALYWYRQSLGQGLEFLIYFQGNSAPDKSGLPSDRFSAERTGGSVSTLTIQRTQQEDSAVYLCASSLRGLAGGLNEQFFGPGTRLTVL.

In its sample, this clone was seen once. This sequence joins TRBV6-5 and TRBJ1-1; perhaps TRBD1 as D (5 bases). CDR1 MNHEY and CDR2 SVGAGI come from the germline V gene. CDR3 length: 14 amino acids. The V end was cut by 3 bases, the J end by 5 bases, with 13 bases between. The CDR3 spells CASSYAGVVTEAFF. The CDR3 nucleotides read TGTGCCAGCAGTTATGCGGGGGTGGTAACTGAAGCTTTCTTT.